This TCR beta chain was recovered during a study of T cell changes during pregnancy in multiple sclerosis. Data came from immunoSEQ multiplex PCR; TCRdb stores just in-frame clones and leaves some out. The repertoire holds roughly 20,000 clones, with approximately 90% as singletons. Sequences were derived from CD8+ T cells from peripheral blood mononuclear cells, sampled in the first trimester of pregnancy. This clonotype originated in a female donor with multiple sclerosis, enrolled in a pregnancy study.

Here the CDR3 reads CASSQSLAGVFDTGELFF. The CDR3 DNA reads TGCGCCAGCAGCCAATCGCTAGCGGGAGTGTTCGACACCGGGGAGCTGTTTTTT. The chain links TRBV4-3 to TRBJ2-2; 10 bases are a match to TRBD2. V shed 2 bases and J 3 bases; nucleotides not matched to a gene: 9. This CDR3 comprises 18 residues. Germline CDR1 LGHNA, CDR2 YSLEER.